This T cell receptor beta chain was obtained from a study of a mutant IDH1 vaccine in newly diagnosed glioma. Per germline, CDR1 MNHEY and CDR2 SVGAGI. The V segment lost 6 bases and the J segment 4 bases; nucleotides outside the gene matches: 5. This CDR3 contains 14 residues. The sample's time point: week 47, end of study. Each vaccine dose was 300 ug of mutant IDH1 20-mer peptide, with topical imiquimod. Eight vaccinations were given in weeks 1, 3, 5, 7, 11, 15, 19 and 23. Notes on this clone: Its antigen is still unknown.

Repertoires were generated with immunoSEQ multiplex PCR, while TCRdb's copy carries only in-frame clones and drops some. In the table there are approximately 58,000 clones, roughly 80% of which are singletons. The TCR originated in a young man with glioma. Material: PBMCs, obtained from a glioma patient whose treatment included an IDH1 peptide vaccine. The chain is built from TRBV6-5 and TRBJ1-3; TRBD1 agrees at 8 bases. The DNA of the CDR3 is TGTGCCAGCAGACCCGGACAGGGAGGAAACACCATATATTTT. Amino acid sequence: CASRPGQGGNTIYF.